The 18 T cell receptor beta chains below come from one sample, sequenced in a study of naive and memory T cell subsets. Amplification of ligated cDNA took four PCR rounds with SP2 and nested alpha and beta constant primers. TCRdb recomputed calls from the 5' RACE reads with MiXCR, one row per CDR3 protein. The sample holds fewer than 40,000 distinct CDR3 sequences, around 15% seen once. TCR cDNA received a 3' ligated oligonucleotide that carried a UMI. All receptors come from a female donor in good health.

The V and J genes are TRBV9 and TRBJ2-3; 13 bases map to TRBD2. Losses at the gene ends were 4 bases for V and 4 bases for J; bases not matched to a gene: 6. From germline, CDR1 is SGDLS and CDR2 YYNGEE. This CDR3 has 16 residues. This CDR3 reads CASSSLTSGGADTQYF. CDR3 DNA: TGTGCCAGCAGCTCACTCACTAGCGGGGGGGCAGATACGCAGTATTTT. Variable domain in full (rest from reference TRBV9 and TRBJ2-3): DSGVTQTPKHLITATGQRVTLRCSPRSGDLSVYWYQQSLDQGLQFLIQYYNGEERAKGNILERFSAQQFPDLHSELNLSSLELGDSALYFCASSSLTSGGADTQYFGPGTRLTVL.

This clonotype was detected ten times or more. The gene calls are TRBV20-1 and TRBJ2-3; no definite D call. V was cut by 6 bases and J by 4 bases, with 17 bases left in between. Germline CDR1 is DFQATT and CDR2 is SNEGSKA (reference sequence). This CDR3 has 14 residues. Here the CDR3 DNA reads TGCAGTGCGCCCAAAAGGGATGGTGCAGATACGCAGTATTTT. Amino acid sequence: CSAPKRDGADTQYF.

This clonotype showed up many times. The chain has TRBV29-1 and TRBJ2-2; D unclear. The V gene's germline CDR1 is SQVTM and CDR2 ANQGSEA. This CDR3 has 11 residues. V lost 5 bases to trimming and J lost 2 bases, with 3 bases between them. CDR3 nucleotide sequence: TGCAGCGTTCATAACACCGGGGAGCTGTTTTTT. Translation gives CSVHNTGELFF.

This clonotype was seen many times. The chain recombines TRBV20-1 with TRBJ2-2, with unresolved D. Between the trimmed V and J ends, which lost 0 bases and 6 bases, there was a span of 17 bases. The CDR3 covers 16 residues. Germline values: CDR1 DFQATT, CDR2 SNEGSKA (reference sequence). The CDR3 loop reads CSARDDNTVRPGELFF. CDR3 DNA: TGCAGTGCTAGAGATGATAACACCGTCAGGCCCGGGGAGCTGTTTTTT.

The table lists this clonotype with many counts. This chain uses TRBV10-1 with TRBJ2-3, with D perhaps assigned TRBD1 or TRBD2 (5 bases each). CDR1 is WNHNN, CDR2 SYGVQD, per germline (reference sequence). The CDR3 spans 16 residues. V was shortened by 1 base and J by 6 bases, with 17 bases between the two germline ends. The CDR3, as DNA: TGCGCCAGCAGTGAGTTTGAGGGGCTCATAGGCGATACGCAGTATTTT. The encoded protein is CASSEFEGLIGDTQYF.

The chain is built from TRBV7-9 and TRBJ2-1; TRBD1 aligns across 9 bases. CDR1 and CDR2 (germline): SEHNR, FQNEAQ (reference sequence). The CDR3 spans 16 residues. Trimming at V came to 5 bases and at J to 4 bases, leaving 9 bases not matched to a gene. CDR3 bases: TGTGCCAGCAGCCCTCAACAGGGGGCGTATTACAATGAGCAGTTCTTC. Amino acids: CASSPQQGAYYNEQFF.

The chain has TRBV6-6 and TRBJ1-5; D not certain. The CDR3 is made up of 13 amino acids. Germline CDR1 is MNHNY and CDR2 is SVGAGI (reference sequence). Deletions cut 5 bases from V and 2 bases from J, with 7 bases between. DNA for the CDR3: TGTGCCAGCAGTGTGCAGGGCAATCAGCCCCAGCATTTT. Its translation: CASSVQGNQPQHF.

This clonotype was recorded a few times. The chain employs TRBV5-1 and TRBJ2-7; 11 positions agree with TRBD2. The length of the CDR3 is 15 residues. V lost 4 bases and J lost 5; bases outside the gene matches: 8. CDR1 and CDR2 from the germline V gene are SGHRS and YFSETQ. The DNA of the CDR3 is TGCGCCAGCAGCACAGTAGCGGGGGGGCCGGACGAGCAGTACTTC. Amino acids: CASSTVAGGPDEQYF.

The chain links TRBV11-2 to TRBJ1-1; D is unclear. The CDR3 loop spans 15 amino acids. Looked up from germline, CDR1 is SGHAT and CDR2 is FQNNGV. V lost 5 bases to trimming and J lost 0 bases, with 13 bases between them. In DNA, the CDR3 is TGTGCCAGCAGCCCTCGGACGGCTATGAACACTGAAGCTTTCTTT. Residues: CASSPRTAMNTEAFF.

Only a few counts were recorded for this clonotype. J is TRBJ1-1 and V is TRBV5-1; D uncertain. Germline CDR1 is SGHRS and CDR2 is YFSETQ. This CDR3 region has 13 residues. V dropped 1 base and J dropped 1 base, with 5 bases sitting between them. CDR3 bases: TGCGCCAGCAGCTTGTGGGGGAACACTGAAGCTTTCTTT. This sequence encodes CASSLWGNTEAFF.

This clonotype is classed as medium-sized (0.01 to 0.1%). This sequence joins TRBV20-1 and TRBJ2-1; the D gene is possibly TRBD2 (5 bases). Germline V lookup: CDR1 DFQATT, CDR2 SNEGSKA (reference sequence). Trimming took off 6 bases at V and 5 bases at J, with 11 bases between the two ends. The CDR3 length is 12 residues. The CDR3 DNA is TGCAGTGCCAGACGGGGAAACAATGAGCAGTTCTTC. It encodes CSARRGNNEQFF.

This clonotype was picked up a small number of times. The V gene is TRBV13, the J gene TRBJ1-5; no reliable D call. The CDR3 has 14 residues. V lost 0 bases and J 5 bases, leaving 8 bases between the germline ends. Germline values: CDR1 PRHDT, CDR2 FYEKMQ (reference sequence). CDR3 in amino acids: CASSLGGSHQPQHF. The CDR3 DNA follows: TGTGCCAGCAGCTTAGGCGGGTCCCATCAGCCCCAGCATTTT. Supplemented by reference TRBV13 and TRBJ1-5, the full variable domain reads AAGVIQSPRHLIKEKRETATLKCYPIPRHDTVYWYQQGPGQDPQFLISFYEKMQSDKGSIPDRFSAQQFSDYHSELNMSSLELGDSALYFCASSLGGSHQPQHFGDGTRLSIL.

This clonotype was observed a few times. The chain links TRBV6-5 to TRBJ2-3; D is undetermined. Trimming stripped 7 bases from V and 7 bases from J, with 9 bases between. Germline V CDR1 and CDR2: MNHEY, SVGAGI. The CDR3 is made up of 11 amino acids. The CDR3 sequence: CASTHAYTQYF. In DNA, the CDR3 is TGTGCCAGCACCCATGCCTATACGCAGTATTTT.

V is TRBV20-1 and J is TRBJ2-7, with 9 bases lining up with TRBD2. After removal of 6 bases from V and 7 bases from J, the junction contained 7 bases not matched to a gene. This CDR3 comprises 12 residues. Germline CDR1 DFQATT, CDR2 SNEGSKA (reference sequence). The CDR3 region is CSAHSGGGEQYF. The CDR3 region has the DNA TGCAGTGCCCATAGCGGGGGAGGGGAGCAGTACTTC.

There are many counts of this clonotype. The J gene is TRBJ1-6, the V gene TRBV6-5, with a weak D call TRBD1 (5 bases). CDR3 length: 15 amino acids. CDR1 MNHEY and CDR2 SVGAGI come from the germline V gene. Trimming cost V 6 bases and J 10 bases, with 19 bases left between them. CDR3 in amino acids: CASSRGLISSSPLHF. CDR3 bases: TGTGCCAGCAGCCGGGGACTAATCTCTTCCTCACCCCTCCACTTT.

This clonotype has at least ten counts. The chain is built from TRBV4-1 and TRBJ1-1, with 10 bases matching TRBD1. There are 16 residues in the CDR3. With 5 bases clipped from V and 5 bases from J, the junction kept 11 bases outside the gene matches. CDR1 and CDR2 from the germline V gene are MGHRA and YSYEKL. The CDR3 is CASSTPGTGDGTEAFF. The DNA for the CDR3 is TGCGCCAGCAGCACACCCGGGACAGGGGATGGGACTGAAGCTTTCTTT.

This clonotype came up a few times. This chain connects TRBV20-1 to TRBJ2-2, with 11 bases identical to TRBD2. Germline CDR1 DFQATT, CDR2 SNEGSKA (reference sequence). With 1 base clipped from V and 3 bases from J, the junction kept 4 bases outside the gene matches. This CDR3 region has 16 residues. For the CDR3, the DNA is TGCAGTGCTAGAGTTCCGACTAGCGGGGACACCGGGGAGCTGTTTTTT. This translates into CSARVPTSGDTGELFF.

This clonotype was detected ten times or more. V and J are TRBV28 and TRBJ1-6, with D unclear. V dropped 3 bases and J dropped 14 bases, with 8 bases sitting between them. The CDR3 is 11 residues long. Germline V CDR1 and CDR2: MDHEN, SYDVKM. In DNA, the CDR3 is TGTGCCAGCAGTTTTCGCCAAGCCCTCCACTTT. Its translation is CASSFRQALHF.